The present entry profiles one T cell receptor beta chain with its context. This clonotype turned up a few times. Its target antigen remains unknown. There are no base qualities to consult, and no much larger clone falls within one base. At the junction V is shortened by 3 bases and J by 9 bases; bases outside the gene matches: 4. The CDR3 runs 12 amino acids, cysteine and phenylalanine included. CDR3 DNA is the only sequence kept; it has 36 bases, read in frame from the first base. CDR1 GTSNPN and CDR2 SVGIG were looked up in the germline V gene (reference sequence). This sample was included in a study of CD8 T cells in ankylosing spondylitis (dated by TCRdb to 2016 to 2017). Regarding the research as a whole: To find TCR variants linked to disease, the study profiled T cell receptor beta repertoires in ankylosing spondylitis patients and healthy donors. The full study cohort comprised around 25 ankylosing spondylitis patients and some 100 healthy donors. Samples of peripheral blood were taken, and for ankylosing spondylitis patients, synovial fluid was collected as well.

Overall study results and their limits: A TCR beta motif made up of eight highly homologous amino acid variants appeared to be characteristic of blood from ankylosing spondylitis patients. The disease-linked clones showed a CD8+ phenotype and occurred at relatively low frequencies in peripheral blood. Some TCR beta motif variants had previously been reported in synovial fluid and blood of reactive arthritis patients, which suggested common disease-initiation mechanisms. According to the report, matched synovial fluid samples from ankylosing spondylitis patients were significantly enriched for the disease-linked clones.

Sequencing took place on an Illumina HiSeq 2500. Quantitative 5'-RACE with molecular barcodes was the method used to prepare the TCR beta libraries. Per the source publication's procedure: A new computational method, built on a probabilistic model of VDJ rearrangement, was used to identify disease-linked TCR variants. The public sequencing data were trimmed at Q25 with fastp and processed into clonotypes with MiXCR by TCRdb, which kept only in-frame beta chains. CDR3 protein sequences are deduplicated, and each keeps its most common genes and DNA. These V and J calls are TCRdb output, not the study's own analysis. Recorded for this sample are more than 300,000 distinct CDR3 sequences; 7.5% to 9% of them occurred a single time. The ten largest clones add up to just over 14% of the sample.

Sample: blood, either unsorted or a sorted T cell fraction (not recorded which). This receptor was taken from a male donor with ankylosing spondylitis. The chain couples TRBV30 to TRBJ2-1; 8 bases in the middle match TRBD2. The DNA sequence is as follows: TGTGCCTGGAGCCGGGGGGGCTTTGAGCAGTTCTTC. Protein translation: CAWSRGGFEQFF.